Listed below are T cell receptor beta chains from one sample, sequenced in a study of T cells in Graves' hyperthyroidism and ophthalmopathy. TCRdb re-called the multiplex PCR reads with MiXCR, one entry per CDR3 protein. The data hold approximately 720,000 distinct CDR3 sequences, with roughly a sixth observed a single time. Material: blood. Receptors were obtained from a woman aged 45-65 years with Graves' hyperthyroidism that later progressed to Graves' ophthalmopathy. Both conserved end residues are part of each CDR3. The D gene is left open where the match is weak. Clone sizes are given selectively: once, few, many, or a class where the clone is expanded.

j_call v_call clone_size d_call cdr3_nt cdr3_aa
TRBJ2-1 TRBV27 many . TGTGCCAGCAGTTTACCCGGGGGGCCCTACAATGAGCAGTTCTTC CASSLPGGPYNEQFF
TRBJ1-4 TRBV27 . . TGTGCCAGCAGTTTTGGGGGCTCGACTGAAAAACTGTTTTTT CASSFGGSTEKLFF
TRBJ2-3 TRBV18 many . TGTGCCAGCTCACGATCACAGGTTTCGACTAGCACAGATACGCAGTATTTT CASSRSQVSTSTDTQYF
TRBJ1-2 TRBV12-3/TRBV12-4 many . TGTGCCAGCAGGGACCCACAGGGCGGGAACTATGGCTACACCTTC CASRDPQGGNYGYTF
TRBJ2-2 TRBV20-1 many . TGCAGTGCTAGAGTCACCGGGGAGCTGTTTTTT CSARVTGELFF
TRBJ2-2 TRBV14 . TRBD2 TGTGCCAGCAGCCAAGAAAGCGGGGGCCGGGTCACCGGGGAGCTGTTTTTT CASSQESGGRVTGELFF
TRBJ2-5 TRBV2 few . TGTGCCAGCAGTGAGCCAGAAGAGACCCAGTACTTC CASSEPEETQYF
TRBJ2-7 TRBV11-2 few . TGTGCCAGCAGCCACCACCTTCTCACAGCTAGCTCCTACGAGCAGTACTTC CASSHHLLTASSYEQYF
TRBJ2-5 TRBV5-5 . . TGTGCCAGCAGCATTAATAGTGACCAGTACTTC CASSINSDQYF
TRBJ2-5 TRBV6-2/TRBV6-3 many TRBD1 TGTGCCAGCAGTTACCAGGGGGTCCAAGAGACCCAGTACTTC CASSYQGVQETQYF
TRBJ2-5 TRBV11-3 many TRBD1 TGTGCCAGCAGCCCCCGACAGGGTCGGCAAGAGACCCAGTACTTC CASSPRQGRQETQYF
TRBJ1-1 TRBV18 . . TGTGCCAGCTCACCTATCCAGGGTTACGACACTGAAGCTTTCTTT CASSPIQGYDTEAFF
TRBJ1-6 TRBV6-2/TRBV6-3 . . TGTGCCAGCAGTTTCCCAGGGAGGCACTCACCCCTCCACTTT CASSFPGRHSPLHF
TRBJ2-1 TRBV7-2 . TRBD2 TGTGCCAGCAGCCCCCGAGGGCTAGCGGGGGATAATGAGCAGTTCTTC CASSPRGLAGDNEQFF
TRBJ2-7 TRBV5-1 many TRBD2 TGCGCCAGCAGCCGTATTAGCGGGACAAGCTCCTACGAGCAGTACTTC CASSRISGTSSYEQYF
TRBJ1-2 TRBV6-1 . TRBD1 TGTGCCAGCAGGAACACCGGGACAGGGGTGAACTATGGCTACACCTTC CASRNTGTGVNYGYTF
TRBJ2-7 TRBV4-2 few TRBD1 TGTGCCAGCAGCCAGGAAGGACAGGAATCCTACGAGCAGTACTTC CASSQEGQESYEQYF
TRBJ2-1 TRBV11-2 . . TGTGCCAGCAGCTCTAACCCAGGGGATGAGCAGTTCTTC CASSSNPGDEQFF
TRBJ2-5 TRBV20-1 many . TGCAGTGCTAGGGGGGGGGGGGCCGGACAAGAGACCCAGTACTTC CSARGGGAGQETQYF
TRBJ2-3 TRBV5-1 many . TGCGCCAGCAGCGCGCCCTCGACAAATACGCAGTATTTT CASSAPSTNTQYF
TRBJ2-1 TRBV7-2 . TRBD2 TGTAGCTTCGGGCTGCTAGCGGGGAGCAATGAGCAGTTCTTC CSFGLLAGSNEQFF
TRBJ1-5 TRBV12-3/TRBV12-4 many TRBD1 TGTGCCAGCAGTTTACAGGGGGCAGGGAATCAGCCCCAGCATTTT CASSLQGAGNQPQHF
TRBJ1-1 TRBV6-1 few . TGTGCCAGCAGTTCACGGGACATTTGGGACACTGAAGCTTTCTTT CASSSRDIWDTEAFF
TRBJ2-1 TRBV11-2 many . TGTGCCAGCAGTCAACAGAGGGACATCTACAATGAGCAGTTCTTC CASSQQRDIYNEQFF
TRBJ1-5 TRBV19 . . TGTGCCAGTAGTCCCCCAGGGGTCGAACCAAATCAGCCCCAGCATTTT CASSPPGVEPNQPQHF
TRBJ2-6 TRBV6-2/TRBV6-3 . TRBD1 TGTGCCAGCAGTTACTCTAGCAGGGGGTACTCTGGGGCCAACGTCCTGACTTTC CASSYSSRGYSGANVLTF
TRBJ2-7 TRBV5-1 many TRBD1 TGCGCCAGCAGCTTAGGACAGGGTGCCGAGGAGCAGTACTTC CASSLGQGAEEQYF
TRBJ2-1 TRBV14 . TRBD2 TGTGCCAGCAGCCAACTAGCGGCCAGATTAACCGATGAGCAGTTCTTC CASSQLAARLTDEQFF
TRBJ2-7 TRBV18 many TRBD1 TGTGCCAGCAGTGGACAGGGTCTACACGAGCAGTACTTC CASSGQGLHEQYF
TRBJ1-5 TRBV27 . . TGTGCCAGCAGTTCAGGATGGAACAATCAGCCCCAGCATTTT CASSSGWNNQPQHF
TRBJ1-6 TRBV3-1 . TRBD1 TGTGCCAGCAGCCAGGGGACAGGGGGACGGAATAATTCACCCCTCCACTTT CASSQGTGGRNNSPLHF
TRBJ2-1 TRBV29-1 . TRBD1 TGCAGCGTTGAAGAGGTGGGACAGGAGCAGTTCTTC CSVEEVGQEQFF
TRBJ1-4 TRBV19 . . TGTGCCAGTAGTGCCCAGGGCCTGTGGAATGAAAAACTGTTTTTT CASSAQGLWNEKLFF
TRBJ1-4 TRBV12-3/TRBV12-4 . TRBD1 TGTGCCAGCAGTACCGGGACAGGGCCGGAAAAACTGTTTTTT CASSTGTGPEKLFF
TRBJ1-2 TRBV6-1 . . TGTGCCAGCAGTGAAGGACGGGATAATTATGGCTACACCTTC CASSEGRDNYGYTF
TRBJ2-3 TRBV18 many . TGTGCCAGCTCACCGCGGGCGCACCTCGACACAGATACGCAGTATTTT CASSPRAHLDTDTQYF
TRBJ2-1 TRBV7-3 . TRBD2 TGTGCCAGCAGCTTAAATCCGGGGGGGTTTTACAATGAGCAGTTCTTC CASSLNPGGFYNEQFF
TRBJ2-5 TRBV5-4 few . TGTGCCAGCAGCTACCCGGGCCAACGAGCTCGTGGTACCCAGTACTTC CASSYPGQRARGTQYF
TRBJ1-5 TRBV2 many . TGTGCCAGCAGTGAAGAAGGGGATTATAGCAATCAGCCCCAGCATTTT CASSEEGDYSNQPQHF
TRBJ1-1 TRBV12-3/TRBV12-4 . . TGTGCCAGCAGTTTTCCCCCCAAGGCGGTGAACACTGAAGCTTTCTTT CASSFPPKAVNTEAFF
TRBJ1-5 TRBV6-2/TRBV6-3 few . TGTGCCGGCAGTTATTGGGGAAGCAATCAGCCCCAGCATTTT CAGSYWGSNQPQHF